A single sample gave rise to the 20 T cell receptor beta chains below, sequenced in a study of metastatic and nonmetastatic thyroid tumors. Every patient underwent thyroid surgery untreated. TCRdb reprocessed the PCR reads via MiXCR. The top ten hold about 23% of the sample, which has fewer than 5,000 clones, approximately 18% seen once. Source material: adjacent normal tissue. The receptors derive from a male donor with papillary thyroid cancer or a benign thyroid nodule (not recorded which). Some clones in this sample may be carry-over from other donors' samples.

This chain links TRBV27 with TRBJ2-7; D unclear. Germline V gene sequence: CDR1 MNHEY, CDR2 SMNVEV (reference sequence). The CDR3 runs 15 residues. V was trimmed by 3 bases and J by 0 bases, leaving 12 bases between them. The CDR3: CASSLRPASSYEQYV. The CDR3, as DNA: TGTGCCAGCAGTTTGCGACCAGCCAGCTCCTACGAGCAGTACGTC.

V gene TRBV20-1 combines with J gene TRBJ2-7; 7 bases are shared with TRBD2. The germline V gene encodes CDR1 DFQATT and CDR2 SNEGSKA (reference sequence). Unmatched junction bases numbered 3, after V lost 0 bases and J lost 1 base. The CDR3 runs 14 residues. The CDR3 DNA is TGCAGTGCTAGAGATGGGACTATATCCTACGAGCAGTACGTC. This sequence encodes CSARDGTISYEQYV.

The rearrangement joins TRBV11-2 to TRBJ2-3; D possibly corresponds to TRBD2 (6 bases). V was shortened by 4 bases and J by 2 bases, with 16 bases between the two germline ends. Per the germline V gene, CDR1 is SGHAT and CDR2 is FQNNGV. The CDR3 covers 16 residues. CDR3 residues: CASSSPSGLSTDTQYF. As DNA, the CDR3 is TGTGCCAGCAGCTCACCCTCGGGACTCTCCACAGATACGCAGTATTTT.

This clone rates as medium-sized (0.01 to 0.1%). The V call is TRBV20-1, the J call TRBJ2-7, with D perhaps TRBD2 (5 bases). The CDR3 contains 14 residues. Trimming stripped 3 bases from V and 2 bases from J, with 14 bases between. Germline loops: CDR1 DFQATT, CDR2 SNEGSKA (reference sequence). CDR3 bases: TGCAGTGCTAGTCCCGCGCGGGCCCCCTACGAGCAGTACTTC. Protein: CSASPARAPYEQYF.

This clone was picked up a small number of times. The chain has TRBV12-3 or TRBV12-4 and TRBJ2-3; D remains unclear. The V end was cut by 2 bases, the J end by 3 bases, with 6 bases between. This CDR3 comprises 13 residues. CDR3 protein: CASSLSETDTQYF. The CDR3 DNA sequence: TGTGCCAGCAGTTTAAGCGAAACAGATACGCAGTATTTT.

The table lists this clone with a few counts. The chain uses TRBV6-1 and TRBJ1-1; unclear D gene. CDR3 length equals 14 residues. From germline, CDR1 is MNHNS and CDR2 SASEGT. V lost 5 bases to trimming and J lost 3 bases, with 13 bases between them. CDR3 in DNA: TGTGCCAGCAGTTGGGAGATTGGAGACACTGAAGCTTTCTTT. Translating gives CASSWEIGDTEAFF.

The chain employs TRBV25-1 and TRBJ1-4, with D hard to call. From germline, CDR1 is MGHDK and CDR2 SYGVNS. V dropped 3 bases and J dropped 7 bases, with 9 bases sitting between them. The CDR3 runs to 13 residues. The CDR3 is CASSEAGGEKLFF. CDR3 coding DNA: TGTGCCAGCAGTGAGGCGGGCGGTGAAAAACTGTTTTTT.

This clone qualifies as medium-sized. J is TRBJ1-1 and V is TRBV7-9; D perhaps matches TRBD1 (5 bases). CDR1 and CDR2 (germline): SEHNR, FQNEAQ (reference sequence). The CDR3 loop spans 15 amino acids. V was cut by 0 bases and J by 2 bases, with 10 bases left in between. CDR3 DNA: TGTGCCAGCAGCTTAGCAAAAGACAGTAACACTGAAGCTTTCTTT. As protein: CASSLAKDSNTEAFF.

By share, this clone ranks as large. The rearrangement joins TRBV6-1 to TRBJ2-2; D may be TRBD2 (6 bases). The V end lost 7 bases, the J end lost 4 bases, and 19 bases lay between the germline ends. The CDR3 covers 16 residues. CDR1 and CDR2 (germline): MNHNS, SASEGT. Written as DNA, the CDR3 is TGTGCCAGCATTGAGGCCGGGGGACGGGGCACCGGGGAGCTGTTTTTT. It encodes CASIEAGGRGTGELFF.

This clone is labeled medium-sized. The CDR3 bases are TGCGCCAGCAGCCAAGATTTGGGAGCCTACGAGCAGTACTTC. Its translation: CASSQDLGAYEQYF. V is TRBV4-1 and J is TRBJ2-7, with D possibly being TRBD2 (5 bases). CDR1 is MGHRA and CDR2 is YSYEKL in the germline V gene. The CDR3 is made up of 14 amino acids. Trimming left V 0 bases short and J 2 bases short, with 8 bases between.

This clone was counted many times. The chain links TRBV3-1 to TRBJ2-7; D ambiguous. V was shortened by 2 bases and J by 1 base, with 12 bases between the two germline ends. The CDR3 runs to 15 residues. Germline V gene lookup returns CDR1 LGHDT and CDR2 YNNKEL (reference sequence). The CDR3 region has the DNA TGTGCCAGCAGCCAAAGACGGCCGGATTCCTACGAGCAGTACTTC. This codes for CASSQRRPDSYEQYF.

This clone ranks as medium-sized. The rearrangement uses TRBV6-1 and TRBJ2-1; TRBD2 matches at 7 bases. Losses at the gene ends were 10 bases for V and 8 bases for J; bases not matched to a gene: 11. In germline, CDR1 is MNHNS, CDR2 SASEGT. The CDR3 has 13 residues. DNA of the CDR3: TGTGCCACCCGGGATGGGGGGGACGATGAGCAGTTCTTC. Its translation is CATRDGGDDEQFF.

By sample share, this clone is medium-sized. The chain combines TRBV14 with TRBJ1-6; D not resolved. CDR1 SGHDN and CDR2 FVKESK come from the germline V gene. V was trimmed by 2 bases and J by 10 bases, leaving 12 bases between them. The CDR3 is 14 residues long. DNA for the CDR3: TGTGCCAGCAGCCAACATGTTACTGGCTCACCCCTCCACTTT. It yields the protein CASSQHVTGSPLHF.

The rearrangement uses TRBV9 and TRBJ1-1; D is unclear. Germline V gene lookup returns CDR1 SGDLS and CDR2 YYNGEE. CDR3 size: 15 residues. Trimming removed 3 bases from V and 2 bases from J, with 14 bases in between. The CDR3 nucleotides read TGTGCCAGCAGCGGACCGATTCTGGAAAACACTGAAGCTTTCTTT. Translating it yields CASSGPILENTEAFF.

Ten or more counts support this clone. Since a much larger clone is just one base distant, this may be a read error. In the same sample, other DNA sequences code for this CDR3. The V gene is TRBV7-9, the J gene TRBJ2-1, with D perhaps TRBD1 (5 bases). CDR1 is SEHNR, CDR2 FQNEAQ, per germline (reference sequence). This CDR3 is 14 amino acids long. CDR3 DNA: TGTGCCAGTAGCTTAGCCCAGACAGTCAATGAGCAGTTCTTC. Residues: CASSLAQTVNEQFF.

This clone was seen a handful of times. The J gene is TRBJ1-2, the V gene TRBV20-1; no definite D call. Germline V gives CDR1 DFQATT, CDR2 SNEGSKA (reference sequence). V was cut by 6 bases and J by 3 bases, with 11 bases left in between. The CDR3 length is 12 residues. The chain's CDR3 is CSARPPDYGYTF. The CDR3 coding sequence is TGCAGTGCCCGGCCGCCAGACTATGGCTACACCTTC.

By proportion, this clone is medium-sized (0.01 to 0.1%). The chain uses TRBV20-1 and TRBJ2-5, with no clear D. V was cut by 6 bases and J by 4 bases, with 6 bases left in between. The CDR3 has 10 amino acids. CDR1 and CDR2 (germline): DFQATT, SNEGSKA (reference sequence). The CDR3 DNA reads TGCAGTGCCGGGCGAGAGACCCAGTACTTC. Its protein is CSAGRETQYF.

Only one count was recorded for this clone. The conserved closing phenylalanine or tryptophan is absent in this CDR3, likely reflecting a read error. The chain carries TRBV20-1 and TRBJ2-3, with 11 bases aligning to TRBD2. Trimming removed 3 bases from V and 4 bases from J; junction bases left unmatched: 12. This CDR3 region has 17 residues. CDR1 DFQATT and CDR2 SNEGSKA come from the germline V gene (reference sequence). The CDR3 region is CSARGGLAEGLSDTQYS. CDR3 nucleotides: TGCAGTGCTAGGGGGGGACTAGCGGAGGGGCTTTCAGATACGCAGTATTCT.

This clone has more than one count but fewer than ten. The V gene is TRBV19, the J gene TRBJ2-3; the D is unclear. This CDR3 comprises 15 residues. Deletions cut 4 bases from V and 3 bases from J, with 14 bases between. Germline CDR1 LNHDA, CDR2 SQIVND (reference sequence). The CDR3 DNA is TGTGCCAGTAGTAAAGCCCTCCATGGGACAGATACGCAGTATTTT. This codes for CASSKALHGTDTQYF.

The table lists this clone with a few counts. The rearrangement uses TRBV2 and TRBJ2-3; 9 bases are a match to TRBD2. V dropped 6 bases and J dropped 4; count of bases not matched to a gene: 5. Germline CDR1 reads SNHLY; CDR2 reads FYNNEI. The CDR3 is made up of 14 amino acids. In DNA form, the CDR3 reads TGTGCCAGCAGCGTTTTAGCGGGAGCAGATACGCAGTATTTT. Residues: CASSVLAGADTQYF.